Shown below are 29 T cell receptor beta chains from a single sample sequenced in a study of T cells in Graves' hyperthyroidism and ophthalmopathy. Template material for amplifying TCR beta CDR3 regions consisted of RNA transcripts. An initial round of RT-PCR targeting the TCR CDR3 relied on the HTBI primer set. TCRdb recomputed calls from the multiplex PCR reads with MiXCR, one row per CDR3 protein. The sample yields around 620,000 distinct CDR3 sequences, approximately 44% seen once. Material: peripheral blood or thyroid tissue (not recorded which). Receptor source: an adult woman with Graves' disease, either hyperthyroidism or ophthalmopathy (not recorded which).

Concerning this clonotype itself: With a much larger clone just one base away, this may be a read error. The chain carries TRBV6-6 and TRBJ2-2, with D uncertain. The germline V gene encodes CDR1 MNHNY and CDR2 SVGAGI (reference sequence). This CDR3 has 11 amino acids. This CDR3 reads CASSRAVELVF. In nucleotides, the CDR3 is TGTGCCAGCAGCCGTGCCGTGGAGCTGGTTTTT.

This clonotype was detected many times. The CDR3 spells CASSPNPQNYGYTF. CDR3 nucleotide sequence: TGTGCCAGCAGCCCCAACCCACAGAACTATGGCTACACCTTC. The chain couples TRBV7-3 to TRBJ1-2; D remains ambiguous. V shed 5 bases and J shed 2 bases, with 12 bases lying between them. This CDR3 is 14 amino acids long. Germline V CDR1 and CDR2: SGHTA, FQGTGA.

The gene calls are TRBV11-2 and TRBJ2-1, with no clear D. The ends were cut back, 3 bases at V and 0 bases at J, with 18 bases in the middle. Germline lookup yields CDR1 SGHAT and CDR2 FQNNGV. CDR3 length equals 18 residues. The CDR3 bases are TGTGCCAGCAGCTTCCCCAAAGCTTCCATGGGCTCCTACAATGAGCAGTTCTTC. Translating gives CASSFPKASMGSYNEQFF.

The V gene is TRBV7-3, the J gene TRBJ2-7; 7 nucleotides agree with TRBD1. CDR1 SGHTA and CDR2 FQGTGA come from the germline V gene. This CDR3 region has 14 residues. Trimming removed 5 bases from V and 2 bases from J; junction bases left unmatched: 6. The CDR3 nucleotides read TGTGCCAGCAGCCTACAGGGGAATGCCTACGAGCAGTACTTC. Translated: CASSLQGNAYEQYF. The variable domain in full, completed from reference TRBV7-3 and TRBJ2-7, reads GAGVSQTPSNKVTEKGKYVELRCDPISGHTALYWYRQSLGQGPEFLIYFQGTGAADDSGLPNDRFFAVRPEGSVSTLKIQRTERGDSAVYLCASSLQGNAYEQYFGPGTRLTVT.

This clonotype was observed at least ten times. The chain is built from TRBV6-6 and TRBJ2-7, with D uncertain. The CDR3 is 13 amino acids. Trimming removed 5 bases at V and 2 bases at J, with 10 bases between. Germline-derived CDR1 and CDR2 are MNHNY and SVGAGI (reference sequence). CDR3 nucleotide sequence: TGTGCCAGCAGTCCCACTACTACCTACGAGCAGTACTTC. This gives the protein CASSPTTTYEQYF.

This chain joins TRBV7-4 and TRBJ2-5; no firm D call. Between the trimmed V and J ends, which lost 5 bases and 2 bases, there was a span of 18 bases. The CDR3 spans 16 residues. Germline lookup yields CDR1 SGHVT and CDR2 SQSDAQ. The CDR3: CASSETPAGQQETQYF. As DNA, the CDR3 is TGTGCCAGCAGCGAAACCCCGGCAGGCCAACAAGAGACCCAGTACTTC.

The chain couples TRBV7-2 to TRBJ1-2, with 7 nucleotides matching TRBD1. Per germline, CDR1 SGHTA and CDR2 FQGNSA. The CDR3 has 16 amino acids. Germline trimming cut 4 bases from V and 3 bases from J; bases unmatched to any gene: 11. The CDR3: CASSSRTGERDYGYTF. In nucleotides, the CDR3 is TGTGCCAGCAGCTCTAGAACAGGGGAAAGGGACTATGGCTACACCTTC.

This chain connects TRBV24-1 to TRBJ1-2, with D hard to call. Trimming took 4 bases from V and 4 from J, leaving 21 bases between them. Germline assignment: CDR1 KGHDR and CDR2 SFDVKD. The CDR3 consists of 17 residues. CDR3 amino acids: CATSDLAHGPQCYGYTF. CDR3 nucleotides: TGTGCCACCAGTGACCTAGCGCACGGTCCCCAATGCTATGGCTACACCTTC.

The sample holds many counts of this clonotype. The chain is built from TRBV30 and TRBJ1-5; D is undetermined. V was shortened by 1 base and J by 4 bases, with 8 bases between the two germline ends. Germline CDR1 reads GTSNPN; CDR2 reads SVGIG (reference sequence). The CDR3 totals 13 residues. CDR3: CAWSGRKNQPQHF. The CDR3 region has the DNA TGTGCCTGGAGTGGACGGAAAAATCAGCCCCAGCATTTT.

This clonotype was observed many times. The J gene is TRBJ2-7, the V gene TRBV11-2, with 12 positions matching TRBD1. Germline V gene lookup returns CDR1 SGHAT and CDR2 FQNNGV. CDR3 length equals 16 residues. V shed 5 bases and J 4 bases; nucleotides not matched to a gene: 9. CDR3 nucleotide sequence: TGTGCCAGCAGCCAGGGGACAGGGGGCATGAAATACGAGCAGTACTTC. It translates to CASSQGTGGMKYEQYF. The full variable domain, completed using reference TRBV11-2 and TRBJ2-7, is EAGVAQSPRYKIIEKRQSVAFWCNPISGHATLYWYQQILGQGPKLLIQFQNNGVVDDSQLPKDRFSAERLKGVDSTLKIQPAKLEDSAVYLCASSQGTGGMKYEQYFGPGTRLTVT.

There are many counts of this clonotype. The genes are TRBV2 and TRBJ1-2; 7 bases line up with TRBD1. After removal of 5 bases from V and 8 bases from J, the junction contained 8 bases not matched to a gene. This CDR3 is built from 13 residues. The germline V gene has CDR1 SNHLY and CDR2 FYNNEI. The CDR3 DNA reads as TGTGCCAGCAGTTCTTCCGGGACAGCCGGCTACACCTTC. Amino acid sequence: CASSSSGTAGYTF.

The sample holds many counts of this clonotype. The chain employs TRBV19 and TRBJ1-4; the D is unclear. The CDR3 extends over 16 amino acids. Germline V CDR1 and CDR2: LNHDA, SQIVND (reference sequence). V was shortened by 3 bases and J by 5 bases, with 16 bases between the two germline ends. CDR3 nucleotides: TGTGCCAGTAGTATCATCGCCCCCTATCGAAATGAAAAACTGTTTTTT. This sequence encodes CASSIIAPYRNEKLFF.

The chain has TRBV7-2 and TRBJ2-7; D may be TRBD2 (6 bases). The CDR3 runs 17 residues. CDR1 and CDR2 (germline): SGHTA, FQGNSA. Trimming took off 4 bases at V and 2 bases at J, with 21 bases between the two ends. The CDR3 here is CASSSLTGTHITYEQYF. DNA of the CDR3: TGTGCCAGCAGCTCCCTGACCGGGACTCACATCACCTACGAGCAGTACTTC.

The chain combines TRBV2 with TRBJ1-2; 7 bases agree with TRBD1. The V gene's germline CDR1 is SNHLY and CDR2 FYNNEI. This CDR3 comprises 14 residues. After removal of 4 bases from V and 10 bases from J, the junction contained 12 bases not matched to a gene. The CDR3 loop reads CASSARVGGYDYTF. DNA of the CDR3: TGTGCCAGCAGTGCCCGCGTAGGGGGCTACGACTACACCTTC.

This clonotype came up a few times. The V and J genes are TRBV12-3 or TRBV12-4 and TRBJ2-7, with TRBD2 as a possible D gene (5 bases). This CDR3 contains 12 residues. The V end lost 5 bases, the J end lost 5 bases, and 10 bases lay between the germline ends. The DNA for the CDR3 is TGTGCCAGCAGTCCCGGGGTGGACGAGCAGTACTTC. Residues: CASSPGVDEQYF.

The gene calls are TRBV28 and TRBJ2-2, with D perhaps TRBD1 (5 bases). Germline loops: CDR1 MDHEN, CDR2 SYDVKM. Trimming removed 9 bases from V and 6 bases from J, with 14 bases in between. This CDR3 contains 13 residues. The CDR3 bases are TGTGCCAGTACAACAGGAACCCCCGGGGAGCTGTTTTTT. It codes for CASTTGTPGELFF.

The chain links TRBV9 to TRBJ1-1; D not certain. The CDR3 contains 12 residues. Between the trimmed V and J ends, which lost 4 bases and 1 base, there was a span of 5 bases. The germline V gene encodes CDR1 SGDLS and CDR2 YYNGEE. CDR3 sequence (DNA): TGTGCCAGCAGCCAACAGAACACTGAAGCTTTCTTT. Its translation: CASSQQNTEAFF.

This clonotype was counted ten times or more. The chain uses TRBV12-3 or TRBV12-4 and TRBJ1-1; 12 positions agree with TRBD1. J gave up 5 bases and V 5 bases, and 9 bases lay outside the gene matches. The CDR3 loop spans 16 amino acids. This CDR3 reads CASSPGTGGTGTEAFF. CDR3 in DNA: TGTGCCAGCAGTCCCGGGACAGGGGGCACTGGAACTGAAGCTTTCTTT.

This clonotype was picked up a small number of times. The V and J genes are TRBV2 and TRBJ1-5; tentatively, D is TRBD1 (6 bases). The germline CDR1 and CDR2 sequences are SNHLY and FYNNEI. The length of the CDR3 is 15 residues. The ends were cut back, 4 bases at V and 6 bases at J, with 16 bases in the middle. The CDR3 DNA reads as TGTGCCAGCAGTGCCAACCAGGGGATCGGTCAGCCCCAGCATTTT. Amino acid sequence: CASSANQGIGQPQHF.

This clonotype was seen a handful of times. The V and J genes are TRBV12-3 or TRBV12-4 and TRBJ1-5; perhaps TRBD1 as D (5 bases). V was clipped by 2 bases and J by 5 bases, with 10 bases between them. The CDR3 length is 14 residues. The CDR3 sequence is CASSLQGSDQPQHF. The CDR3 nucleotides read TGTGCCAGCAGTTTACAGGGATCGGATCAGCCCCAGCATTTT.

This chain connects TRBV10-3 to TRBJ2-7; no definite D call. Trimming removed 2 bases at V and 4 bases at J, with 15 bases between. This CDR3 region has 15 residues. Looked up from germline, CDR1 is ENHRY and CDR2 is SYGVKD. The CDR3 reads CAISERGSGIYEQYF. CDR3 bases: TGTGCCATCAGTGAGCGTGGGTCCGGAATTTACGAGCAGTACTTC.

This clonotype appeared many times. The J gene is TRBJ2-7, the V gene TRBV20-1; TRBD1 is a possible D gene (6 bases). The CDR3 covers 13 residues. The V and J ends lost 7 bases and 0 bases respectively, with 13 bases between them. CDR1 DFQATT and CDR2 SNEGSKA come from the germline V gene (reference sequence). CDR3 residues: CSGTRQASYEQYF. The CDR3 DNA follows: TGCAGTGGAACTAGACAGGCCTCCTACGAGCAGTACTTC.

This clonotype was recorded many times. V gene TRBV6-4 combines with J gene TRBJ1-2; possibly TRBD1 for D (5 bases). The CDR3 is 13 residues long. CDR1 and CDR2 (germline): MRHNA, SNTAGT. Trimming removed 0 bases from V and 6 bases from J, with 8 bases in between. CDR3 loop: CASSDSGTNGYTF. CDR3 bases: TGTGCCAGCAGTGACTCAGGGACGAATGGCTACACCTTC.

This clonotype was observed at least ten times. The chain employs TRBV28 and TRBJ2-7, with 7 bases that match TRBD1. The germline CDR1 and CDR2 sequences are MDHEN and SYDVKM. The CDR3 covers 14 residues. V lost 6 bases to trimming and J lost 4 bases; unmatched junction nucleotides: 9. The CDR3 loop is CASRGTETRYEQYF. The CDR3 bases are TGTGCCAGCAGGGGGACAGAGACGAGGTACGAGCAGTACTTC. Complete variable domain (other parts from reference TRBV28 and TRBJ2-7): DVKVTQSSRYLVKRTGEKVFLECVQDMDHENMFWYRQDPGLGLRLIYFSYDVKMKEKGDIPEGYSVSREKKERFSLILESASTNQTSMYLCASRGTETRYEQYFGPGTRLTVT.

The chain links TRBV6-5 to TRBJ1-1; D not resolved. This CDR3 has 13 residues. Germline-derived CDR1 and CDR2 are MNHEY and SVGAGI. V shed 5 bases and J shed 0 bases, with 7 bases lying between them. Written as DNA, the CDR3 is TGTGCCAGCAGTGAACATGTGAACACTGAAGCTTTCTTT. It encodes CASSEHVNTEAFF.

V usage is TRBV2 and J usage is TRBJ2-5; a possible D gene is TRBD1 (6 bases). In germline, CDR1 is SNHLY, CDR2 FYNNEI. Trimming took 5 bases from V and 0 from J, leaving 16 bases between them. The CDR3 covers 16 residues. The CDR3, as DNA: TGTGCCAGCAGTCACCTGGGGGCCAGGGACCAAGAGACCCAGTACTTC. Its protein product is CASSHLGARDQETQYF. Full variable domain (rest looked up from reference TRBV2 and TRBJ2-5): EPEVTQTPSHQVTQMGQEVILRCVPISNHLYFYWYRQILGQKVEFLVSFYNNEISEKSEIFDDQFSVERPDGSNFTLKIRSTKLEDSAMYFCASSHLGARDQETQYFGPGTRLLVL.

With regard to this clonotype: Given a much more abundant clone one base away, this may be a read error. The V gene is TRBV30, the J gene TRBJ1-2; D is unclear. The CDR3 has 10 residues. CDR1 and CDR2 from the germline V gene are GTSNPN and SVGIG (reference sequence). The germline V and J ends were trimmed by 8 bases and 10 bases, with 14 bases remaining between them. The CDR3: CAHEASVYTF. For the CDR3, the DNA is TGTGCCCACGAGGCTTCCGTCTACACCTTC.

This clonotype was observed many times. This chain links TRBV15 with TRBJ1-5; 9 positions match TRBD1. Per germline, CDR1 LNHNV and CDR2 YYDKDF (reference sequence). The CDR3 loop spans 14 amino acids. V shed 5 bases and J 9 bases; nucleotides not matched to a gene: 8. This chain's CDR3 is CATSLRDRDGPQHF. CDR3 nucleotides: TGTGCCACCAGCCTCCGGGACAGGGATGGGCCCCAGCATTTT.

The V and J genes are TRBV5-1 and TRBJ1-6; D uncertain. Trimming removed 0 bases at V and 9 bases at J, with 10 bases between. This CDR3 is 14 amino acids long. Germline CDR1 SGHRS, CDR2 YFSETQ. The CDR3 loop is CASSLETHTSPLHF. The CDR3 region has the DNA TGCGCCAGCAGCTTGGAGACTCATACTTCACCCCTCCACTTT.